The rows below give T cell receptor beta chains drawn from one sample of a study of identical twins. TCRdb used MiXCR to reprocess the 5' RACE reads, holding one entry per CDR3 protein. The sample lists under 300,000 distinct CDR3 sequences, about 13% occurring once. This sample was shared with a second study, whose subject was yellow fever vaccine responses in identical twins.

Sequencing was performed on memory (CD45RO+) T cells sorted from blood. These receptors were obtained from a woman between 18 and 29 years old in good health. Each CDR3 is given with its conserved first and last residue. Each record gives: J gene, clone size, D gene, V gene, CDR3 DNA, CDR3 protein. A D gene is named only where the DNA matches it firmly. The size entry is marked missing in some rows and otherwise reads once, few, many or a size class.

TRBJ2-2 many . TRBV5-1 TGCGCCAGCAGCTTGGCCGCGATCGGAGCCGGGGAGCTGTTTTTT CASSLAAIGAGELFF
TRBJ2-3 many . TRBV7-7 TGTGCTAGCAGCCGGACAGGCACAGATACGCAGTATTTT CASSRTGTDTQYF
TRBJ1-1 . . TRBV24-1 TGTGCCAGTACTGACGGCGTGAACACTGAAGCTTTCTTT CASTDGVNTEAFF
TRBJ1-4 few TRBD1 TRBV2 TGTGCCAGCAGTGCTCAGGGGGCACCTAATGAAAAACTGTTTTTT CASSAQGAPNEKLFF
TRBJ2-4 few . TRBV6-5 TGTGCCAGCAGTTACTCGACGGGGACCCACATTCAGTACTTC CASSYSTGTHIQYF
TRBJ2-7 . TRBD2 TRBV20-1 TGCAGTGCTGTACTAGCGGAGCGGCAGTACTTC CSAVLAERQYF
TRBJ2-1 few . TRBV25-1 TGTGCCAGCAGTTCCCGGGACACCAACAATGAGCAGTTCTTC CASSSRDTNNEQFF
TRBJ2-3 . TRBD2 TRBV20-1 TGCAGTGCTCATCTAGCGGAGGGAATAGGCCCAGATACGCAGTATTTT CSAHLAEGIGPDTQYF
TRBJ1-5 . TRBD1 TRBV27 TGTGCCCGACCATGGGGGACAGGGGGCTTCAATCAGCCCCAGCATTTT CARPWGTGGFNQPQHF
TRBJ2-7 many . TRBV7-2 TGTGCCAGCAGCTCCAGGACGCTATGGGGGGAGCAGTACTTC CASSSRTLWGEQYF
TRBJ2-2 few . TRBV4-3 TGCGCCAGCAGCCAAGATGCCTTTTCGGCCACCGGGGAGCTGTTTTTT CASSQDAFSATGELFF
TRBJ2-1 few . TRBV3-1 TGTGCCAGCAGCCAAGGGACAACCCGGATGGGGCAGTTCTTC CASSQGTTRMGQFF
TRBJ2-1 few . TRBV20-1 TGCAGTGCTAGAGATCCGCGCGCCGCGGGGAATGAGCAGTTCTTC CSARDPRAAGNEQFF
TRBJ1-1 . . TRBV12-5 TGTGCTAGTGGTTTCTTCCAGGCTATGCAGGGTGAAGCTTTCTTT CASGFFQAMQGEAFF
TRBJ2-7 few . TRBV20-1 TGCAGTGCTAGAGATGGGCAGGAAAGCTCCTACGAGCAGTACTTC CSARDGQESSYEQYF
TRBJ2-7 . TRBD1 TRBV4-1 TGCGCCAGCAGCCAATCCCCTGGGACAGGGAACTACGAGCAGTACTTC CASSQSPGTGNYEQYF
TRBJ2-3 . TRBD2 TRBV20-1 TGCAGTGCTAGAGAAACTAGCGGAAAAGGGGCAGATACGCAGTATTTT CSARETSGKGADTQYF
TRBJ2-5 . . TRBV14 TGTGCCAGCAGCCAAAGTACGGGGGCTCAAGGCGGAAGGGGCGGAGAGACCCAGTACTTC CASSQSTGAQGGRGGETQYF
TRBJ2-7 . TRBD1 TRBV10-3 TGTGCCACCAGACTAACGGGACAGGGGAGAGACCAGCAGTACTTC CATRLTGQGRDQQYF
TRBJ1-1 few . TRBV28 TGTGCCAGCAGTTTTCGGGTGGGGGTTGAAGCTTTCTTT CASSFRVGVEAFF
TRBJ2-7 . . TRBV7-8 TGTGCCAGCAGCTTACTAGCAAGTCCCTACGAGCAGTACTTC CASSLLASPYEQYF
TRBJ1-5 many . TRBV12-3/TRBV12-4 TGTGCCAGCAGCGAACAGGGCCAGCCCCAGCATTTT CASSEQGQPQHF
TRBJ1-2 . TRBD1 TRBV12-3/TRBV12-4 TGTGCCAGCAGTTACGGGACAGGGGGTGGCTACACCTTC CASSYGTGGGYTF